This T cell receptor beta chain is from a study of graft-versus-host responses after intestinal transplantation. The overall study: Transplants were multivisceral, liver-intestinal, or isolated intestinal. Study-level results: Individuals carrying graft-donor T cell macrochimerism showed high graft-versus-host to host-versus-graft clonal ratios in allografts.

This table comes from immunoSEQ multiplex PCR, and its TCRdb copy is limited to in-frame clones, with some not included. The table lists some 140,000 clones, about nine tenths of them singletons, with about 0.18% in the top ten. With respect to this clone: What it binds is unknown. The same CDR3 can be traced to other DNA sequences in this sample.

The CDR3 is 14 residues long. With 0 bases clipped from V and 3 bases from J, the junction kept 2 bases outside the gene matches. Per germline, CDR1 SGHRS and CDR2 YFSETQ. Material: unstimulated CD4+ T cells sorted from spleen or lymph node cells, obtained before intestinal transplant. The chain employs TRBV5-1 and TRBJ2-7; 8 nucleotides agree with TRBD2. The TCR sequence derives from a human donor who received an intestinal transplant. The CDR3 sequence is CASSLAGTSYEQYF. Here the CDR3 DNA reads TGCGCCAGCAGCTTGGCCGGGACTAGCTACGAGCAGTACTTC.